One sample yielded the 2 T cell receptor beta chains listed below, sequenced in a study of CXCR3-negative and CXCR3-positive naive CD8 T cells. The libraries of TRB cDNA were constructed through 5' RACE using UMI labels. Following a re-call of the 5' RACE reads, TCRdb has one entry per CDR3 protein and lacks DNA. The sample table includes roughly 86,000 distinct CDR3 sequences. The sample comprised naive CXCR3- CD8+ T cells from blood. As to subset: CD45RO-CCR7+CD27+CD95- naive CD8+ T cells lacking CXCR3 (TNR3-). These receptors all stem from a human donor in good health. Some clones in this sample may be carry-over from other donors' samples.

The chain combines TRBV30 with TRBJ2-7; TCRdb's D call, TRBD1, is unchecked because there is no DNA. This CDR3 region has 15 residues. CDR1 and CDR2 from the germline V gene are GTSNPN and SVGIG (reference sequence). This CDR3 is CAWSVWGLGLGEQYF.

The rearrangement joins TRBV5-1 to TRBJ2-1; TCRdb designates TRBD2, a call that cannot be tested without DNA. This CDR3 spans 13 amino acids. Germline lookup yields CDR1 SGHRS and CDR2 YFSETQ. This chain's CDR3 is CASRIGGSNEQFF.